These 24 T cell receptor beta chains share one sample of origin, sequenced in a study of identical twins. TCRdb independently ran MiXCR on the 5' RACE reads; one entry per CDR3 protein. The table has about 200,000 distinct CDR3 sequences, around 6.5% seen once. The same data also contributed to another study, on T cells expressing NK-cell markers.

The sample taken for sequencing was CD8+ T cells sorted from blood. Receptors originate from a woman under 30 in good health.

The chain's CDR3 is CASSGRGDEQYF. In DNA, the CDR3 is TGTGCCAGTAGTGGAAGGGGAGACGAGCAGTACTTC. The V call is TRBV19, the J call TRBJ2-7; D might be TRBD1 or TRBD2, each matching 5 bases. The CDR3 covers 12 residues. Germline values: CDR1 LNHDA, CDR2 SQIVND (reference sequence). Trimming left V 5 bases short and J 5 bases short, with 10 bases between.

On this clonotype: A much larger clone is a single base away; this may be a read error. V is TRBV9 and J is TRBJ2-5; D gene ambiguous. With 0 bases removed from V and 5 bases from J, the gap between germline ends came to 14 bases. Germline CDR1 is SGDLS and CDR2 is YYNGEE. This CDR3 is built from 15 residues. CDR3 amino acids: CASSVGGDARETQYF. CDR3 DNA: TGTGCCAGCAGCGTAGGAGGAGATGCGAGGGAGACCCAGTACTTC.

This clonotype has more than one count but fewer than ten. The V gene is TRBV2, the J gene TRBJ2-1; D may be TRBD1 or TRBD2 (6 bases each). Germline assignment: CDR1 SNHLY and CDR2 FYNNEI. V lost 7 bases and J lost 8, with 21 bases in between. CDR3 length: 15 residues. In nucleotides, the CDR3 is TGTGCCAGCACCCCGGGTGGGGGGCCTCTGGATGAGCAGTTCTTC. This codes for CASTPGGGPLDEQFF.

The chain has TRBV27 and TRBJ2-1; 8 bases map to TRBD2. This CDR3 spans 15 amino acids. Germline CDR1 MNHEY, CDR2 SMNVEV (reference sequence). Trimming cost V 7 bases and J 2 bases; bases outside gene matches: 7. CDR3 region: CASKREGPTYNEQFF. CDR3 sequence (DNA): TGTGCCAGCAAACGGGAGGGCCCAACCTACAATGAGCAGTTCTTC.

The rearrangement joins TRBV18 to TRBJ2-7; no reliable D call. V shed 5 bases and J shed 3 bases, with 11 bases lying between them. CDR3 size: 13 residues. Germline lookup yields CDR1 KGHSH and CDR2 LQKENI. In DNA form, the CDR3 reads TGTGCCAGCTCAAACATCGGCGACTACGAGCAGTACTTC. Encoded protein: CASSNIGDYEQYF.

The V gene is TRBV5-6, the J gene TRBJ2-1; 9 nucleotides match TRBD1. Germline V gene sequence: CDR1 SGHDT, CDR2 YYEEEE. The CDR3 has 17 residues. The J segment lost 2 bases and the V segment lost 2 bases, leaving 8 bases of the junction unmatched. The CDR3 loop reads CASSFVAGDRAYNEQFF. In nucleotides, the CDR3 is TGTGCCAGCAGCTTTGTTGCCGGGGACAGGGCCTACAATGAGCAGTTCTTC. The variable domain in full, with the rest retrieved from reference TRBV5-6 and TRBJ2-1, is DAGVTQSPTHLIKTRGQQVTLRCSPKSGHDTVSWYQQALGQGPQFIFQYYEEEERQRGNFPDRFSGHQFPNYSSELNVNALLLGDSALYLCASSFVAGDRAYNEQFFGPGTRLTVL.

This clonotype has only a few counts. CDR3 in DNA: TGTGCCCAGACCGACGGTACGGGTGGCTACACCTTC. It is translated as CAQTDGTGGYTF. The chain couples TRBV2 to TRBJ1-2, with D unclear. CDR1 SNHLY and CDR2 FYNNEI come from the germline V gene. The V and J ends lost 11 bases and 7 bases respectively, with 17 bases between them. This CDR3 has 12 amino acids.

Many counts were recorded for this clonotype. The chain has TRBV29-1 and TRBJ1-1, with 8 bases fitting TRBD1. Germline V gene sequence: CDR1 SQVTM, CDR2 ANQGSEA. The CDR3 covers 12 residues. J lost 0 bases, V lost 7 bases, and 1 base had no gene match. The chain's CDR3 is CSGTGLNTEAFF. The CDR3 nucleotides are TGCAGCGGGACAGGGTTGAACACTGAAGCTTTCTTT. Variable domain in full (rest from reference TRBV29-1 and TRBJ1-1): SAVISQKPSRDICQRGTSLTIQCQVDSQVTMMFWYRQQPGQSLTLIATANQGSEATYESGFVIDKFPISRPNLTFSTLTVSNMSPEDSSIYLCSGTGLNTEAFFGQGTRLTVV.

CDR3 in DNA: TGTGCCAGCAGTTTAGGACAGACCCACTACGAGCAGTACTTC. It yields the protein CASSLGQTHYEQYF. The chain couples TRBV27 to TRBJ2-7, with a tentative D call TRBD1 (6 bases). The CDR3 length is 14 residues. V gave up 2 bases and J gave up 3 bases, with 11 bases separating them. The germline CDR1 and CDR2 sequences are MNHEY and SMNVEV (reference sequence).

This clonotype was counted many times. V is TRBV9 and J is TRBJ2-5; 8 nucleotides line up with TRBD2. Germline CDR1 is SGDLS and CDR2 is YYNGEE. V was pared by 2 bases and J by 4 bases, with 7 bases of the junction left unmatched. The CDR3 runs 15 residues. DNA for the CDR3: TGTGCCAGCAGCGTCACGGGGGGGCCGGGAGAGACCCAGTACTTC. It specifies CASSVTGGPGETQYF.

The table lists this clonotype with many counts. The chain is built from TRBV7-9 and TRBJ2-1, with D possibly TRBD1 on 6 matching bases. CDR1 and CDR2 from the germline V gene are SEHNR and FQNEAQ (reference sequence). The CDR3 contains 14 residues. V lost 5 bases to trimming and J lost 6 bases, with 14 bases between them. CDR3 bases: TGTGCCAGCAGCCCTCCGGCAGGGGTCAATGAGCAGTTCTTC. Translated, it gives CASSPPAGVNEQFF.

The table lists this clonotype with a few counts. This sequence joins TRBV9 and TRBJ1-2; D possibly corresponds to TRBD1 (5 bases). Germline V gene data show CDR1 as SGDLS and CDR2 as YYNGEE. The CDR3 extends over 14 amino acids. The V gene lost 4 bases and the J gene lost 4 bases, with 14 bases spanning the gap. CDR3 nucleotide sequence: TGTGCCAGCAGCAACCAACAGGAAGTCTATGGCTACACCTTC. This codes for CASSNQQEVYGYTF.

This clonotype was observed a few times. The chain couples TRBV7-9 to TRBJ2-1; maybe TRBD1 (6 bases). Germline CDR1 is SEHNR and CDR2 is FQNEAQ (reference sequence). The germline V and J ends were trimmed by 7 bases and 3 bases, with 13 bases remaining between them. CDR3 length equals 14 residues. CDR3 in DNA: TGTGCCAGCACCCCAGGGGTCTACTACAATGAGCAGTTCTTC. This translates into CASTPGVYYNEQFF. The full variable domain, in which reference TRBV7-9 and TRBJ2-1 provide the parts outside the CDR3, is DTGVSQNPRHKITKRGQNVTFRCDPISEHNRLYWYRQTLGQGPEFLTYFQNEAQLEKSRLLSDRFSAERPKGSFSTLEIQRTEQGDSAMYLCASTPGVYYNEQFFGPGTRLTVL.

J is TRBJ2-1 and V is TRBV10-1, with TRBD2 as a possible D gene (6 bases). Trimming stripped 3 bases from V and 8 bases from J, with 14 bases between. CDR1 and CDR2 from the germline V gene are WNHNN and SYGVQD (reference sequence). The CDR3 loop spans 14 amino acids. The CDR3 DNA is TGCGCCAGCAGTGACCCGGACTATCCCGATGAGCAGTTCTTC. Encoded protein: CASSDPDYPDEQFF.

This chain connects TRBV7-2 to TRBJ2-7; 7 bases map to TRBD1. Trimming took 2 bases from V and 3 from J; bases not matched to a gene: 7. This CDR3 region has 15 residues. Germline V gene sequence: CDR1 SGHTA, CDR2 FQGNSA. The CDR3 region has the DNA TGTGCCAGCAGCTTAAGACAGGGCTGGGGCTACGAGCAGTACTTC. Protein: CASSLRQGWGYEQYF. Complete variable domain (other parts from reference TRBV7-2 and TRBJ2-7): GAGVSQSPSNKVTEKGKDVELRCDPISGHTALYWYRQSLGQGLEFLIYFQGNSAPDKSGLPSDRFSAERTGGSVSTLTIQRTQQEDSAVYLCASSLRQGWGYEQYFGPGTRLTVT.

This chain links TRBV9 with TRBJ2-3; D is undetermined. Germline CDR1 SGDLS, CDR2 YYNGEE. V was shortened by 7 bases and J by 7 bases, with 7 bases between the two germline ends. This CDR3 is 10 amino acids long. The CDR3 DNA reads as TGTGCCAGCGGTACTAATACGCAGTATTTT. Translation gives CASGTNTQYF. The variable domain in full, completed from reference TRBV9 and TRBJ2-3, reads DSGVTQTPKHLITATGQRVTLRCSPRSGDLSVYWYQQSLDQGLQFLIQYYNGEERAKGNILERFSAQQFPDLHSELNLSSLELGDSALYFCASGTNTQYFGPGTRLTVL.

This clonotype was detected many times. V gene TRBV10-1 combines with J gene TRBJ2-7, with D perhaps matching TRBD1 or TRBD2 (5 bases each). Germline loops: CDR1 WNHNN, CDR2 SYGVQD (reference sequence). The CDR3 runs 14 residues. V shed 6 bases and J shed 3 bases, with 15 bases lying between them. CDR3 residues: CASRGRISHYEQYF. CDR3 bases: TGCGCCAGCAGGGGACGGATTTCTCACTACGAGCAGTACTTC.

This clonotype was detected a few times. J is TRBJ1-1 and V is TRBV6-2 or TRBV6-3; the D gene is possibly TRBD1 (6 bases). Germline V lookup: CDR1 MNHEY, CDR2 SVGEGT. The CDR3 spans 17 residues. V gave up 0 bases and J gave up 0 bases, with 14 bases separating them. The CDR3 is CASSYSVDSPMNTEAFF. Written as DNA, the CDR3 is TGTGCCAGCAGTTACTCCGTGGACAGCCCCATGAACACTGAAGCTTTCTTT.

This chain joins TRBV12-3 or TRBV12-4 and TRBJ2-1, with 8 nucleotides matching TRBD1. Unmatched junction bases numbered 6, after V lost 10 bases and J lost 7 bases. CDR3 length: 12 residues. CDR3 in amino acids: CAIQGEGNEQFF. The CDR3 DNA follows: TGTGCCATACAGGGGGAAGGTAATGAGCAGTTCTTC.

The V call is TRBV29-1, the J call TRBJ2-7; 9 bases are shared with TRBD2. Germline V gene data show CDR1 as SQVTM and CDR2 as ANQGSEA. The CDR3 loop spans 13 amino acids. The J segment lost 3 bases and the V segment lost 4 bases, leaving 4 bases of the junction unmatched. The CDR3: CSVAASGNYEQYF. CDR3 nucleotides: TGCAGCGTTGCGGCTAGCGGGAACTACGAGCAGTACTTC.

This clonotype was seen repeatedly, ten times or more. The genes are TRBV6-1 and TRBJ2-3; D uncertain. Trimming took off 6 bases at V and 0 bases at J, with 25 bases between the two ends. Germline V lookup: CDR1 MNHNS, CDR2 SASEGT. The CDR3 has 19 residues. CDR3 in amino acids: CASSPYSTRWPPSTDTQYF. The CDR3 coding sequence is TGTGCCAGCAGCCCATACTCAACGCGCTGGCCACCAAGCACAGATACGCAGTATTTT.

This clonotype was counted only a few times. The CDR3 bases are TGCAGTGCAACCGAACAGGCATCTGGTCAGCCCCAGCATTTT. Translated: CSATEQASGQPQHF. The V and J genes are TRBV20-1 and TRBJ1-5; possible D gene TRBD1, 5 bases. The CDR3 contains 14 residues. Per germline, CDR1 DFQATT and CDR2 SNEGSKA (reference sequence). The germline V and J ends were trimmed by 6 bases and 6 bases, with 18 bases remaining between them.

Many counts were recorded for this clonotype. This rearrangement joins TRBV15 to TRBJ1-3; the D gene is possibly TRBD1 (5 bases). This CDR3 spans 11 amino acids. Deletions cut 8 bases from V and 6 bases from J, with 8 bases between. The germline V gene has CDR1 LNHNV and CDR2 YYDKDF (reference sequence). The CDR3 DNA sequence: TGTGCCACCGGGGCCACAAACACCATATATTTT. Translation gives CATGATNTIYF.

The chain uses TRBV20-1 and TRBJ2-1; D uncertain. Germline V gives CDR1 DFQATT, CDR2 SNEGSKA (reference sequence). V gave up 3 bases and J gave up 6 bases, with 12 bases separating them. This CDR3 contains 13 residues. In DNA, the CDR3 is TGCAGTGCTAGGGAATCGAATTCCAATGAGCAGTTCTTC. Its protein product is CSARESNSNEQFF.